This T cell receptor (beta chain) was obtained from a study of blood T cell repertoires in COVID-19. Turning to the study itself: Material from acute and convalescent COVID-19 was sourced from the United States, Italy and Spain. From T cells, B-cell-depleted T cells, or PBMCs came the material, which was cDNA or gDNA.

V lost 2 bases, J lost 8 bases, and 12 bases lay in between. This CDR3 contains 13 residues. Looked up from germline, CDR1 is SGHNT and CDR2 is YENEEA. How the authors handled the data: Reference gene primers were amplified, and this amplification served to estimate nucleated cell counts. Generated by immunoSEQ multiplex PCR, the TCRdb table keeps only in-frame clones and is missing some. V and J calls and clone size are copied from that table; D and trimming were computed from the DNA. The sample consists of more than 65,000 clones, 75% to 90% of them appearing once. The origin of this receptor is an elderly man with acute or convalescent COVID-19. This chain links TRBV11-3 with TRBJ1-1; possible D gene TRBD1, 6 bases. The sample consisted of peripheral blood. The CDR3 spells CASSLSLGQEAFF. CDR3 nucleotides: TGTGCCAGCAGCTTATCCCTCGGACAGGAAGCTTTCTTT.